These T cell receptor beta chains were read from a single sample in a study of T cells in narcolepsy. Assay used: immunoSEQ multiplex PCR; TCRdb lists only in-frame clones, some missing. The table lists roughly 25,000 clones, approximately 84% of them singletons. Sequenced: CD45RA- memory CD4+ T cells from PBMCs. The receptors come from a human donor with narcolepsy. CDR3s include the opening cysteine and the closing phenylalanine or tryptophan. D genes are given only for firm matches. Size is stated for part of the rows, as once, few or many counts, or as a class when the clone is expanded.

V gene: TRBV5-6
D gene: TRBD2
clone size: NA
J gene: TRBJ2-1
CDR3 protein: CASSLGTSIYNEQFF
CDR3 DNA: TGTGCCAGCAGCTTGGGGACTAGCATCTACAATGAGCAGTTCTTC

V gene: TRBV11-2
D gene: NA
clone size: NA
J gene: TRBJ1-5
CDR3 protein: CASSLDGSNQPQHF
CDR3 DNA: TGTGCCAGCAGCTTAGACGGGAGCAATCAGCCCCAGCATTTT

V gene: TRBV10-1
D gene: TRBD1
clone size: few
J gene: TRBJ1-1
CDR3 protein: CADSPGGGGTFF
CDR3 DNA: TGCGCCGACTCCCCAGGGGGGGGCGGAACTTTCTTT

V gene: TRBV5-6
D gene: NA
clone size: few
J gene: TRBJ2-7
CDR3 protein: CASSFNTRREQYF
CDR3 DNA: TGTGCCAGCAGCTTCAATACGCGTCGCGAGCAGTACTTC

V gene: TRBV7-7
D gene: NA
clone size: NA
J gene: TRBJ2-5
CDR3 protein: CASSLARDKTQYF
CDR3 DNA: TGTGCCAGCAGCTTAGCCAGGGATAAGACCCAGTACTTC

V gene: TRBV5-6
D gene: NA
clone size: NA
J gene: TRBJ1-1
CDR3 protein: CASSSTDAVEAFF
CDR3 DNA: TGTGCCAGCAGCTCCACCGATGCAGTTGAAGCTTTCTTT

V gene: TRBV9
D gene: NA
clone size: few
J gene: TRBJ1-5
CDR3 protein: CASSVSGFSNQPQHF
CDR3 DNA: TGTGCCAGCAGCGTTTCCGGGTTCAGCAATCAGCCCCAGCATTTT

V gene: TRBV28
D gene: NA
clone size: once
J gene: TRBJ1-6
CDR3 protein: CASSRVDSPLHF
CDR3 DNA: TGTGCCAGCAGTCGGGTGGATTCACCCCTCCACTTT

V gene: TRBV19
D gene: NA
clone size: NA
J gene: TRBJ2-3
CDR3 protein: CASMPRTGTDTQYF
CDR3 DNA: TGTGCCAGTATGCCCAGGACAGGCACAGATACGCAGTATTTT

V gene: TRBV5-6
D gene: NA
clone size: NA
J gene: TRBJ2-7
CDR3 protein: CASSRDFYEQYF
CDR3 DNA: TGTGCCAGCAGCCGGGACTTTTACGAGCAGTACTTC

V gene: TRBV7-9
D gene: NA
clone size: NA
J gene: TRBJ2-3
CDR3 protein: CASSPTGSTDTQYF
CDR3 DNA: TGTGCCAGCAGCCCGACTGGGAGCACAGATACGCAGTATTTT

V gene: TRBV6-5
D gene: NA
clone size: NA
J gene: TRBJ1-2
CDR3 protein: CASTPNPESYYGYTF
CDR3 DNA: TGTGCCAGCACCCCAAACCCTGAATCCTACTATGGCTACACCTTC

V gene: TRBV20-1
D gene: NA
clone size: NA
J gene: TRBJ2-1
CDR3 protein: CSANKVNEQFF
CDR3 DNA: TGCAGTGCTAATAAAGTCAATGAGCAGTTCTTC

V gene: TRBV27
D gene: TRBD2
clone size: NA
J gene: TRBJ2-3
CDR3 protein: CASSVTSGSSDTQYF
CDR3 DNA: TGTGCCAGCAGTGTTACTAGCGGGAGTTCAGATACGCAGTATTTT

V gene: TRBV5-1
D gene: TRBD2
clone size: once
J gene: TRBJ2-1
CDR3 protein: CASGPGSGRAGESFF
CDR3 DNA: TGCGCCAGCGGGCCCGGGAGCGGGAGGGCCGGGGAGTCGTTCTTC

V gene: TRBV9
D gene: TRBD2
clone size: NA
J gene: TRBJ2-7
CDR3 protein: CASSVTSEQGEQYF
CDR3 DNA: TGTGCCAGCAGCGTGACTAGCGAGCAAGGAGAGCAGTACTTC

V gene: TRBV7-3
D gene: NA
clone size: NA
J gene: TRBJ1-1
CDR3 protein: CASSREGEGHVAEAFF
CDR3 DNA: TGTGCCAGCAGCCGTGAGGGGGAGGGTCACGTGGCTGAAGCTTTCTTT

V gene: TRBV18
D gene: NA
clone size: few
J gene: TRBJ2-2
CDR3 protein: CASSPYQGDTGELFF
CDR3 DNA: TGTGCCAGCTCACCATACCAAGGTGACACCGGGGAGCTGTTTTTT

V gene: TRBV2
D gene: TRBD2
clone size: NA
J gene: TRBJ2-1
CDR3 protein: CASSGTSGKGGGEQFF
CDR3 DNA: TGTGCCAGCAGTGGTACTAGCGGAAAAGGGGGGGGTGAGCAGTTCTTC

V gene: TRBV5-1
D gene: TRBD2
clone size: NA
J gene: TRBJ2-7
CDR3 protein: CASSLLAGFNEQYF
CDR3 DNA: TGCGCCAGCAGCTTACTAGCGGGATTTAACGAGCAGTACTTC

V gene: TRBV4-1
D gene: NA
clone size: NA
J gene: TRBJ1-2
CDR3 protein: CASSQDLTKLNGYTF
CDR3 DNA: TGCGCCAGCAGCCAAGATTTAACCAAACTTAATGGCTACACCTTC

V gene: TRBV11-2
D gene: NA
clone size: NA
J gene: TRBJ1-2
CDR3 protein: CASSLVRGPAYGYTF
CDR3 DNA: TGTGCCAGCAGCCTAGTACGGGGACCCGCCTATGGCTACACCTTC